This T cell receptor beta chain stems from a study of blood T cell repertoires in COVID-19. The study assigned cohorts using participant-reported clinical history. Produced via immunoSEQ multiplex PCR; TCRdb's table is partial and in-frame only. The repertoire holds approximately 360,000 clones, around 87% seen once, with about 2.1% in the top ten. The CDR3 contains 14 residues. The germline V gene has CDR1 MRHNA and CDR2 SNTAGT. The V segment lost 3 bases and the J segment 4 bases; nucleotides outside the gene matches: 0. Source material: PBMCs or T cells enriched from blood (not recorded which). The J gene is TRBJ2-2, the V gene TRBV6-4, with TRBD1 matching 9 bases. This receptor was taken from a man aged 35 to 55 in a cohort exposed to, infected with or recovered from COVID-19 (not recorded which). The CDR3 protein is CASSEQGATGELFF. CDR3 coding DNA: TGTGCCAGCAGTGAACAGGGGGCCACCGGGGAGCTGTTTTTT.